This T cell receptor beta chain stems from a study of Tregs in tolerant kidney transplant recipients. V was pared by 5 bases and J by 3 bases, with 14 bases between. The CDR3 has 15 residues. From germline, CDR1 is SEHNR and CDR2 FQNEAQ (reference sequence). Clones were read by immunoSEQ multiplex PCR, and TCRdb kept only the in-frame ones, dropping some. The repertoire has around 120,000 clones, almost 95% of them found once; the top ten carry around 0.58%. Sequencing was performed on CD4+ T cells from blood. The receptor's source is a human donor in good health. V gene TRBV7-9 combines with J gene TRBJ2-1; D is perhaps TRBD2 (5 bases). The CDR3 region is CASSPNPGVYNEQFF. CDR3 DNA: TGTGCCAGCAGCCCCAATCCCGGGGTCTACAATGAGCAGTTCTTC.